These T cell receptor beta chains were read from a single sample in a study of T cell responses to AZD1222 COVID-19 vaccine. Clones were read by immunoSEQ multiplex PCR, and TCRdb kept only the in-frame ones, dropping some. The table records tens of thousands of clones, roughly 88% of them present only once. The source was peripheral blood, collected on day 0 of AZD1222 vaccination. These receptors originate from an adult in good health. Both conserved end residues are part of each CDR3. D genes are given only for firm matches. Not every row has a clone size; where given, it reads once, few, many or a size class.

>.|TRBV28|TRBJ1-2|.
CASRPGGGDGYTF
TGTGCCAGCCGACCCGGGGGGGGAGATGGCTACACCTTC
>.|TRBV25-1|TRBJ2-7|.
CASRPSTAGPVFEQYF
TGTGCCAGCAGGCCTTCTACCGCGGGGCCGGTGTTCGAGCAGTACTTC
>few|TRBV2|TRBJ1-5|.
CASSRDGRGNQPQHF
TGTGCCAGCAGTCGAGACGGACGGGGCAATCAGCCCCAGCATTTT
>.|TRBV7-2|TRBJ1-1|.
CASSFGDIPNTEAFF
TGTGCCAGCAGCTTCGGGGACATCCCGAACACTGAAGCTTTCTTT
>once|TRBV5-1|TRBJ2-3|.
CASRTTGSTDTQYF
TGCGCCAGCCGAACGACAGGCAGCACAGATACGCAGTATTTT
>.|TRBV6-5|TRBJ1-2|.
CASSYSSPNYGYTF
TGTGCCAGCAGTTACTCGAGTCCTAACTATGGCTACACCTTC
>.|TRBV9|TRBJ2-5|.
CASSADKAYQETQYF
TGTGCCAGCAGCGCAGACAAAGCGTACCAAGAGACCCAGTACTTC
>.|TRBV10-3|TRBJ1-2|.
CAITADLANYGYTF
TGTGCCATCACTGCAGACTTGGCTAACTATGGCTACACCTTC
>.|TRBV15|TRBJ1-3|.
CATSRDMIGNTIYF
TGTGCCACCAGCAGAGACATGATCGGAAACACCATATATTTT
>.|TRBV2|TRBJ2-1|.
CASQRAENPNEQFF
TGTGCCAGCCAACGCGCCGAAAATCCTAATGAGCAGTTCTTC
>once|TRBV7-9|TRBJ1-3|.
CASSHSRNTIYF
TGTGCCAGCAGCCATTCCCGGAACACCATATATTTT
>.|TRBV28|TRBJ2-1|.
CASSSPSGVSYNEQFF
TGTGCCAGCAGTTCCCCCAGCGGAGTGTCCTACAATGAGCAGTTCTTC
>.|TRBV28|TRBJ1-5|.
CASSLTTHSNQPQHF
TGTGCCAGCAGTTTGACGACCCATAGCAATCAGCCCCAGCATTTT
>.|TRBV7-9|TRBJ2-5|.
CASSPLGGRETQYF
TGTGCCAGCAGTCCTCTAGGGGGGCGGGAGACCCAGTACTTC
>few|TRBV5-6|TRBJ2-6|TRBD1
CASRKGAQGANVLTF
TGTGCCAGCAGGAAGGGGGCTCAGGGGGCCAACGTCCTGACTTTC
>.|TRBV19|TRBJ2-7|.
CASSRGPGPLSYEQYF
TGTGCCAGTAGTAGGGGCCCCGGACCGCTGTCCTACGAGCAGTACTTC
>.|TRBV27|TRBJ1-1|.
CASSFSQNTEAFF
TGTGCCAGCAGTTTCTCTCAGAACACTGAAGCTTTCTTT
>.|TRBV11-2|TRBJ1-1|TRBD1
CASSLGGTGLNTEAFF
TGTGCCAGCAGCTTAGGCGGGACAGGGCTGAACACTGAAGCTTTCTTT
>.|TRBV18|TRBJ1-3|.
CASSPTEPFSGNTIYF
TGTGCCAGCTCACCTACTGAACCCTTTTCTGGAAACACCATATATTTT
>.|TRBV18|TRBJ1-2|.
CASSPAREANYGYTF
TGTGCCAGCTCACCCGCCAGGGAAGCTAACTATGGCTACACCTTC
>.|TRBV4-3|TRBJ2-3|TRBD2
CASSPSLAGGLRDTQYF
TGCGCCAGCAGCCCCTCCCTCGCGGGGGGCCTAAGGGATACGCAGTATTTT
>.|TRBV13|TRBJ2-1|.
CASSARNGRDEQFF
TGTGCCAGCAGCGCCCGCAATGGGCGCGATGAGCAGTTCTTC
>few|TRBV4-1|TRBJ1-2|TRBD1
CASSPAGQGEWGTNYGYTF
TGCGCCAGCAGCCCAGCCGGACAGGGGGAATGGGGGACTAACTATGGCTACACCTTC
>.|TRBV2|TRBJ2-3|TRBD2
CASRVSGSDTQYF
TGTGCCAGCAGGGTTAGCGGGAGTGATACGCAGTATTTT
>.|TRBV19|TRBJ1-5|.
CASSSDKNQPQHF
TGTGCCAGTAGTTCGGACAAGAATCAGCCCCAGCATTTT
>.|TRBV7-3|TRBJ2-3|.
CASSLRSTGPRTDTQYF
TGTGCCAGCAGCTTAAGAAGCACAGGGCCTCGCACAGATACGCAGTATTTT
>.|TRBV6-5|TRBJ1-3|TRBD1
CASSYSDRAGNTIYF
TGTGCCAGCAGTTACTCGGACAGGGCTGGAAACACCATATATTTT
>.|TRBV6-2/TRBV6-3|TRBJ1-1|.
CASSSARGRGAFF
TGTGCCAGCAGTTCCGCGCGGGGACGGGGAGCTTTCTTT
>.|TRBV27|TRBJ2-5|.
CASSHKLAGQETQYF
TGTGCCAGCAGCCATAAGTTGGCGGGCCAAGAGACCCAGTACTTC
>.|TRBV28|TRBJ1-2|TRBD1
CASSPLQGTYGYTF
TGTGCCAGCAGTCCACTACAGGGGACCTATGGCTACACCTTC
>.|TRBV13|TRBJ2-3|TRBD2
CASSPYGGLAGGLDTQYF
TGTGCCAGCAGCCCATATGGGGGACTAGCGGGAGGTTTGGATACGCAGTATTTT
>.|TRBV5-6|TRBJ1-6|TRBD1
CASSYRGFSPLHF
TGTGCCAGCAGTTACAGGGGATTTTCACCCCTCCACTTT